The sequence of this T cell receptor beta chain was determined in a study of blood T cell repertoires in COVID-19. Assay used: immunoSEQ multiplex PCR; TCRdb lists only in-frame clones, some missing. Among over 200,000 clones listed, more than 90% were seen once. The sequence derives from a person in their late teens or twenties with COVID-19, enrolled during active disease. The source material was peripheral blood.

The CDR3 nucleotides read TGCGCCAGCAGTGATCATCCGGGACTAGCTGATACGCAGTATTTT. Translation gives CASSDHPGLADTQYF. V is TRBV10-1 and J is TRBJ2-3; 9 bases align to TRBD2. CDR1 and CDR2 (germline): WNHNN, SYGVQD (reference sequence). The CDR3 is made up of 15 amino acids. V was clipped by 3 bases and J by 6 bases; unmatched bases: 7.